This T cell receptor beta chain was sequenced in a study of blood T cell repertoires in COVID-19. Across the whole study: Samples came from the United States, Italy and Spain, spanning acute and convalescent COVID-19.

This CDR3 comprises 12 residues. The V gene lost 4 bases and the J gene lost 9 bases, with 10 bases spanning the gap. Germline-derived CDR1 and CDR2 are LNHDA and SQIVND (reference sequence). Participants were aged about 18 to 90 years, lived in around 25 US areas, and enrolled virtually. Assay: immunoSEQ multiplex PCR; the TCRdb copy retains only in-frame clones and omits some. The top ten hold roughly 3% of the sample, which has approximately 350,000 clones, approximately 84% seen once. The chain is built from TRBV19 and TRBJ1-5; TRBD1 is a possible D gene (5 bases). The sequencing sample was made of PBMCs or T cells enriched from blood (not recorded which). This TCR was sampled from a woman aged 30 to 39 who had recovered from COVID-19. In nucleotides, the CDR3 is TGTGCCAGTAGTACGAACCAGGGGCCCCAGCATTTT. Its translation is CASSTNQGPQHF.